This T cell receptor (beta chain) was retrieved from a study of CD8 T cells in ankylosing spondylitis. Findings of the study overall: Reports say disease-linked clones showed up significantly more in matched ankylosing spondylitis synovial fluid.

Each CDR3 protein is one row after TCRdb ran MiXCR on the 5' RACE reads. The sample carries more than 150,000 distinct CDR3 sequences, around a sixth recorded once. This clonotype appeared a few times. Its antigen is unidentified. The sequencing input was blood, either unsorted or a sorted T cell fraction (not recorded which). The source is a male donor aged 10-29 years with ankylosing spondylitis or in good health (not recorded which).

The CDR3 reads CASSSGGSLGSYEQYF. The CDR3 DNA follows: TGCGCCAGCAGCTCGGGTGGGAGTTTGGGAAGCTACGAGCAGTACTTC. V gene TRBV4-3 combines with J gene TRBJ2-7, with a weak D call TRBD2 (5 bases). Germline CDR1 is LGHNA and CDR2 is YSLEER. The CDR3 is 16 amino acids. V was clipped by 5 bases and J by 3 bases, with 20 bases between them.